The present T cell receptor (beta chain) was sequenced within a study of beta chain features in type 1 diabetes. For the study at large: Patients were similar to healthy donors in age and gender (as well as in cell yields). Sorted cell examination encompassed approximately 98,000,000 cells across all samples. Overall study results and limits: Patients and controls would be equally affected if PCR favored shorter templates. Shorter TCRB CDR3s, moderately but significantly so, were found in Type 1 diabetes patients in all four CD4+ subsets.

Expressed TCRB transcripts were sequenced, since all the RNA that had been isolated was reverse transcribed. The assay was immunoSEQ multiplex PCR, and TCRdb's table has in-frame clones only and misses some. Of 330,000 or so clones in the sample, around a fifth were seen once. CDR1 and CDR2 from the germline V gene are SGHNT and YYREEE (reference sequence). The germline V and J ends were trimmed by 2 bases and 7 bases, with 15 bases remaining between them. The CDR3 loop spans 14 amino acids. About this clone: Its cognate antigen is unknown.

This sequence was found in a young woman in good health. The source material was naive CD4+ T cells from blood. The chain joins TRBV5-4 to TRBJ1-2, with a weak D call TRBD1 (5 bases). CDR3: CASSFGEGQGGYTF. The CDR3 DNA reads TGTGCCAGCAGCTTCGGTGAAGGGCAGGGTGGCTACACCTTC. The variable domain in full, with the rest retrieved from reference TRBV5-4 and TRBJ1-2, is ETGVTQSPTHLIKTRGQQVTLRCSSQSGHNTVSWYQQALGQGPQFIFQYYREEENGRGNFPPRFSGLQFPNYSSELNVNALELDDSALYLCASSFGEGQGGYTFGSGTRLTVV.